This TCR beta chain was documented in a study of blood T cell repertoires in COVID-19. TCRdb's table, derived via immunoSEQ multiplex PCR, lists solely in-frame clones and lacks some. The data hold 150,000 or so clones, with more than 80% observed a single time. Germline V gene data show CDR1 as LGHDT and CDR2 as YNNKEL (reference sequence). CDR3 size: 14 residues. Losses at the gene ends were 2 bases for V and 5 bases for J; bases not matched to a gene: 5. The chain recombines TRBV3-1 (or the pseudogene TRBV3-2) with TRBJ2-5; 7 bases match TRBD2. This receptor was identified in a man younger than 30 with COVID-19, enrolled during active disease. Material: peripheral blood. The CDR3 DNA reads TGTGCCAGCAGCCAATTTACGGGAGGTGAGACCCAGTACTTC. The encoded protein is CASSQFTGGETQYF.